This entry features one T cell receptor beta chain sequence. The antigen it recognizes is unknown. The input lacks base qualities; no much larger clone sits a single base away. The cohort comprised 666 healthy bone marrow donors. Cohort members were all nominally healthy when sampled, although unrecorded immune exposures were likely present. The donor was CMV seronegative and was included in the group of a few hundred seronegative cohort members. A peripheral blood sample was provided by each donor, and peripheral blood mononuclear cells were used for TCR beta sequencing. Genomic DNA was extracted from the blood cell samples with the Qiagen DNeasy Blood Extraction Kit. The data belong to a study of cytomegalovirus exposure and HLA in healthy donors (TCRdb year 2017). About the investigation overall: An earlier analysis of roughly 630 of the donors reported approximately 270 Gb of sequence data and around 120 million unique TCR beta sequences from 150 million to 200 million T cells. An early release covering approximately 600 HLA-typed donors comprised about 320 gigabases of sequencing data and tens of millions of unique TCR sequences. Among the roughly 400 genotyped donors, approximately 82% belonged to the genetic ancestry cluster associated with self-reported Caucasian donors. The study was designed to test whether signatures of past pathogen exposure could be identified by cataloging public T cell receptors. The study used immunosequencing to profile the T cell repertoires of 600 to 850 subjects and linked those repertoires to cytomegalovirus serostatus. A separate validation cohort of roughly 130 different subjects was used in addition to the roughly 700-subject first cohort. To predict cytomegalovirus infection status, the study combined high-throughput TCR immunosequencing, statistical association of individual TCRs with disease status, and machine learning. In a later analysis, previously published TCR beta repertoires from fewer than 750 donors were re-analyzed and high-resolution HLA genotyping was added so that TCR occurrence patterns could be studied. In the later analysis, no new phenotypic data were used to find candidate immune exposures; instead, reliance was placed on TCR beta sequences and their occurrence across donors. An earlier analysis of 587 of the donors applied high-throughput TCR beta sequencing to assess whether each TCR beta V gene segment acted as functional or pseudogenic. Donor age, sex, ethnicity and CMV serostatus were compiled together with the repertoire data. A later genetic analysis took genome-wide SNP genotypes for about 55% of the 666 donors and used that subset as a discovery cohort. All discovery cohort repertoires had been generated on a single sequencing platform. HLA typing included class I and class II loci at four-digit resolution. The number of donors typed differed by locus, with about 629-640 for A, B, C, DRB1 and DQB1, around 500 for DQA1, some 570 for DPA1, and approximately 470 for DPB1. Because of strong linkage in the cohort, a few DR-DQ haplotypes were treated as single units for association and clustering. Across 300 to 500 genotyped donors of the cohort, an average of roughly 250,000 unique TCR beta nucleotide sequences per donor were sequenced, and roughly a sixth of those sequences were non-productive.

From cysteine to phenylalanine, the CDR3 is 15 amino acids long. Solely the CDR3 DNA is kept, with 45 bases framed from the first base. CDR1 and CDR2 (SGHTA, FQGNSA) derive from the germline V gene. V is pruned by 3 bases and J by 2 bases, leaving 4 bases of the junction without a gene match. Here is what the overall study found, with its caveats: Assigning TCR associations to individual alleles was difficult when HLA alleles, especially DR and DQ, strongly co-occurred. Across donors, most TCR sequences were observed very rarely, whereas some public TCRs were present in many individuals. According to a later analysis, most CMV-associated TCR beta chains appeared to be HLA-restricted, and the HLA associations seemed to be driven largely by CMV exposure. The classifier was reported to diagnose cytomegalovirus status with high specificity and sensitivity in both the original cohort and the validation cohort. Because some donors lacked HLA typing at each locus, the association tests relied only on the typed subset. In a later analysis, several top co-occurrence clusters were reported to appear linked to parvovirus B19, influenza, CMV and Epstein-Barr virus. According to the authors, the approach could potentially be generalized to other disease states and immunological phenotypes. A later analysis associated roughly 17,000 TCR beta sequences with specific HLA alleles at a false discovery rate of 0.05. In an earlier analysis of 587 of the donors, most TCR beta V segments were observed in productive rearrangements about 87% or about 30% of the time, broadly matching IMGT annotations. Because counts were too low, seventeen rarely observed V segments, including chromosome 9 orphons, were excluded from the earlier analysis of around 640 of the donors. A few of the identified cytomegalovirus-associated TCR beta chains were confirmed in vitro to be specific for cytomegalovirus antigens. A later genetic analysis reported fewer N-insertions in productive TCRs among donors in an Asian-associated ancestry cluster than the approximately 670-donor mean. In a later genetic analysis, a missense DCLRE1C variant was associated with V-gene and J-gene trimming of TCR beta chains, and the association was replicated in an independent cohort. The presence/absence analyses assumed that sequencing depth was roughly uniform across donors, and that assumption may not be true. In a later analysis, HLA-associated TCR beta chains showed more clonal expansion and lower generation probabilities than non-associated chains that were equally common. The sequencing pipeline was judged likely to have produced a cluster of highly shared sequence variants as a technical artifact. In a later analysis, TCR association rates were found to vary across HLA loci, with the most associated TCRs seen for DRB1 alleles and the fewest for HLA-C alleles. Because the 87-base-pair reads could not distinguish some IMGT-functional V segments, including TRBV6-2 and TRBV6-3, those segments were excluded. The study listed approximately 150 TCR beta chains as associated with cytomegalovirus. The only immune exposure information available for the cohort was CMV serostatus. Linkage disequilibrium might explain the correlated functional status among segregating V segments, but an unknown experimental factor could not be excluded. This cohort had only TCR beta chains sequenced, and the lack of alpha or paired-chain data limited which features could be detected. A further reported finding was that TCR beta sequences accurately predicted the HLA-A and HLA-B alleles for most subjects in the first cohort.

The library was obtained by the immunoSEQ multiplex PCR assay. For the multiplex PCR, a mixture combining 60 forward primers for TCR Vbeta segments and 13 reverse primers for TCR Jbeta segments was used. The CDR3 region of rearranged TCR beta genes was amplified from genomic DNA by a multiplex PCR assay. The Illumina HiSeq System was used to sequence the amplified TCR beta libraries as 87-base-pair reads. The study's own analysis went as follows. A later analysis counted approximately 74 million unique TCR beta chains across the 666 repertoires, and 10 million to 11 million of these chains were shared by at least two donors. A nearest-neighbor algorithm error-corrected the raw reads and collapsed the reads into unique sequences, merging closely related sequences to remove PCR and sequencing errors. V, D and J gene segments were assigned by aligning CDR3 sequences to IMGT reference sequences. For a sequence to be retained, at least a six-nucleotide match to both a V gene segment and a J gene segment was required. Rearrangements were called productive when the CDR3 lacked stop codons and stayed in frame with V and J; all others were non-productive. CDR3 was defined by IMGT convention, running from the second conserved V-encoded cysteine to the conserved J-encoded phenylalanine. Sequences without an unambiguous match to a single V gene segment were excluded from the earlier analysis of several hundred of the donors. An earlier analysis of 450 to 650 of the donors called V segments functional above 56.7% productive rearrangements and segregating when the between-donor standard deviation exceeded 5%. To diagnose cytomegalovirus status from the catalog of TCR beta chain sequences, a statistical classification framework was built. In a later analysis, V and J genes were assigned by comparing TCR nucleotide sequences against IMGT/GENE-DB human TR gene sequences. In a later analysis, CDR3 sequences and most-parsimonious VDJ recombination scenarios were assigned using the TCRdist pipeline. In a later analysis, each TCR beta chain was defined by its CDR3 amino acid sequence together with its V-gene family, and reads without a unique V-gene family were excluded. In a later analysis, 500 to 650 highly shared, low-generation-probability nucleotide sequences were removed to address suspected cross-contamination and a sequencing artifact. A later analysis calculated a clonal expansion index for each public chain from normalized within-repertoire ranks of inferred template counts. In a later analysis, generation probabilities were computed with a VDJ recombination model fitted to out-of-frame rearrangements, and the resulting probabilities were checked against IGoR. In a later analysis, TCR-TCR, TCR-HLA and TCR-CMV co-occurrence was scored with hypergeometric tests, and a repertoire-size bias correction was applied to TCR pairs. False discovery rates were estimated in a later analysis by permuting HLA or CMV assignments 20 times. A later analysis grouped co-occurring TCRs with DBSCAN, adding TCRdist sequence similarity when clustering within HLA-allele-positive subsets. Repertoires with fewer than 30,000 or more than 120,000 public chains, plus five repertoires with anomalous nucleotide sharing, were excluded from co-occurrence clustering. TCRdb's version of the immuneACCESS table is confined to in-frame rearrangements and falls short of the full clone set. An unresolved V gene accounts for under half of the shortfall where checked; the remainder is of unknown origin. Clone size and the V and J calls come from that table; the DNA yielded D and trimming. In this sample the table shows about 130,000 clones, roughly 75% of which occur a single time. In total, the top ten clones hold 1.2% of the sample.

The sequenced sample was PBMCs. In this chain, TRBV7-2 is recombined with TRBJ2-1; 7 nucleotides in the junction match TRBD2. This clonotype was obtained from a female donor in good health and CMV-seronegative. The CDR3 has the sequence CASSFSSGTYNEQFF. The base sequence is TGTGCCAGCAGCTTTTCCAGCGGGACCTACAATGAGCAGTTCTTC.